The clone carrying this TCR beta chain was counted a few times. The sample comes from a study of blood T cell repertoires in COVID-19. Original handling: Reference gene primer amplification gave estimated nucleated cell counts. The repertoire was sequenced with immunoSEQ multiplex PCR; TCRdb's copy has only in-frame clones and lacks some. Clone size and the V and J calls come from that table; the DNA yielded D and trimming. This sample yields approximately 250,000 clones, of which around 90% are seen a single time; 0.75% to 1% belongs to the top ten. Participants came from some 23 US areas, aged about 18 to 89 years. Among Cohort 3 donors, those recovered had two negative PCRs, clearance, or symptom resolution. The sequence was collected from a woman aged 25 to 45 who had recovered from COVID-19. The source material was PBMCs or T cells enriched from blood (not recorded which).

The CDR3 protein is CASSEGVTGPDTQYF. In nucleotides, the CDR3 is TGTGCCAGCAGTGAAGGTGTAACAGGTCCAGATACGCAGTATTTT. The rearrangement links TRBV6-1 to TRBJ2-3, with D maybe TRBD1 (5 bases). V was cut by 1 base and J by 4 bases, with 12 bases left in between. The length of the CDR3 is 15 residues. Germline-derived CDR1 and CDR2 are MNHNS and SASEGT.